A single sample gave rise to the 11 T cell receptor beta chains below, sequenced in a study of T cells in Graves' hyperthyroidism and ophthalmopathy (dated by TCRdb to about 2019). The library came from multiplex PCR. Sequenced using an Illumina HiSeq 2000. The TCR beta CDR3 regions were amplified from RNA transcripts. The first round of RT-PCR for the TCR CDR3 was performed with the HTBI primer set and the Qiagen OneStep RT-PCR kit. Starting from the raw public reads, TCRdb applied fastp trimming at Q25, assembled clones with MiXCR and retained in-frame beta chains. A single entry per CDR3 protein holds the most common genes and DNA from its merged rows. This sample comprises some 620,000 distinct CDR3 sequences, roughly 16% of them detected only once. The ten largest clonotypes hold 3% to 4.5% of the sample. Material: blood. The source is a woman in her thirties with Graves' hyperthyroidism.

The chain uses TRBV6-2 or TRBV6-3 and TRBJ1-6, with TRBD1 as a possible D gene (5 bases). The CDR3 contains 15 residues. V was shortened by 5 bases and J by 9 bases, with 17 bases between the two germline ends. Germline V gene sequence: CDR1 MNHEY, CDR2 SVGEGT. In nucleotides, the CDR3 is TGTGCCAGCAGTCCATTCGGGACCGCTCGTTCACCCCTCCACTTT. Protein sequence: CASSPFGTARSPLHF.

This clonotype was recorded many times. The chain joins TRBV20-1 to TRBJ2-5; D perhaps matches TRBD2 (5 bases). Germline V gene lookup returns CDR1 DFQATT and CDR2 SNEGSKA (reference sequence). CDR3 length: 15 amino acids. Trimming pared 0 bases from V and 1 base from J, leaving 12 bases between. The CDR3 nucleotides are TGCAGTGCTAGAGATTTCGGGATCCCCCAAGAGACCCAGTACTTC. Protein sequence: CSARDFGIPQETQYF.

Concerning this clonotype itself: It may be a read error: a sequence one base away is much more abundant. The chain links TRBV20-1 to TRBJ2-7, with 10 bases fitting TRBD1. Germline V gene sequence: CDR1 DFQATT, CDR2 SNEGSKA (reference sequence). The CDR3 consists of 15 residues. The CDR3 region is CSARDARQGAGEHYF. For the CDR3, the DNA is TGCAGTGCTAGAGATGCCCGACAGGGGGCTGGGGAGCATTACTTC.

The rearrangement uses TRBV5-5 and TRBJ1-6, with TRBD1 matching over 8 bases. The trim removed 2 bases at V and 7 bases at J, leaving 2 bases unmatched. Per the germline V gene, CDR1 is SGHKS and CDR2 is YYEKEE (reference sequence). This CDR3 is built from 14 residues. For the CDR3, the DNA is TGTGCCAGCAGCTTCAGGGGGCTGAATTCACCCCTCCACTTT. Protein: CASSFRGLNSPLHF.

The CDR3 protein is CASSRGDSYEQYF. In DNA form, the CDR3 reads TGTGCCAGTAGTAGAGGGGACAGCTACGAGCAGTACTTC. The genes are TRBV19 and TRBJ2-7; TRBD1 matches 7 bases. Germline V gene sequence: CDR1 LNHDA, CDR2 SQIVND (reference sequence). This CDR3 has 13 amino acids. V was clipped by 4 bases and J by 3 bases; unmatched bases: 3.

The rearrangement links TRBV5-1 to TRBJ1-4; 10 bases match TRBD1. V dropped 4 bases and J dropped 8; count of bases not matched to a gene: 11. The length of the CDR3 is 16 residues. CDR1 is SGHRS and CDR2 is YFSETQ in the germline V gene. CDR3 amino acids: CASSTTSGTGAEKLFF. CDR3 DNA: TGCGCCAGCAGCACCACCTCCGGGACAGGGGCGGAAAAACTGTTTTTT.

This clonotype has only a few counts. The chain couples TRBV5-1 to TRBJ2-1; D ambiguous. V shed 4 bases and J shed 4 bases, with 6 bases lying between them. The CDR3 spans 12 residues. Germline CDR1 SGHRS, CDR2 YFSETQ. The CDR3 sequence: CASSRAYNEQFF. CDR3 sequence (DNA): TGCGCCAGCAGCCGGGCATACAATGAGCAGTTCTTC.

V and J are TRBV12-3 or TRBV12-4 and TRBJ2-3, with D hard to call. V shed 2 bases and J shed 6 bases, with 12 bases lying between them. The CDR3 sequence is 14 residues long. The CDR3 loop is CASSLFRTMDTQYF. DNA for the CDR3: TGTGCCAGCAGTTTATTCCGCACGATGGATACGCAGTATTTT.

This clonotype has more than one count but fewer than ten. V usage is TRBV24-1 and J usage is TRBJ2-5; TRBD1 aligns across 7 bases. Germline V lookup: CDR1 KGHDR, CDR2 SFDVKD. CDR3 length equals 16 residues. The trim removed 5 bases at V and 0 bases at J, leaving 8 bases unmatched. The CDR3 here is CATSGTGTAYQETQYF. The CDR3 DNA reads TGTGCCACCAGTGGAACCGGGACAGCCTACCAAGAGACCCAGTACTTC.

The rearrangement links TRBV6-2 or TRBV6-3 to TRBJ1-2; TRBD1 might be the D (5 bases). The CDR3 runs 13 residues. In germline, CDR1 is MNHEY, CDR2 SVGEGT. V gave up 2 bases and J gave up 6 bases, with 10 bases separating them. As DNA, the CDR3 is TGTGCCAGCAGTTACATCCGGGGGGATGGCTACACCTTC. Its translation: CASSYIRGDGYTF.

The V and J genes are TRBV28 and TRBJ2-1; no clear D. V was pared by 3 bases and J by 0 bases, with 9 bases between. The CDR3 is made up of 15 amino acids. Per germline, CDR1 MDHEN and CDR2 SYDVKM. The CDR3 spells CASSFRAPSYNEQFF. The CDR3 nucleotides are TGTGCCAGCAGTTTTAGGGCACCCTCCTACAATGAGCAGTTCTTC.